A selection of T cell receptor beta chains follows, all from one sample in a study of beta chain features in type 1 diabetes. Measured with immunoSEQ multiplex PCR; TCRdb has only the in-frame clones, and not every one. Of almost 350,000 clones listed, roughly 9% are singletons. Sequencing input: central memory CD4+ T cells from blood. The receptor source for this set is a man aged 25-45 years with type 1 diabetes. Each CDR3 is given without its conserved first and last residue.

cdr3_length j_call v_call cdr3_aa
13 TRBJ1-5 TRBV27 ASSLRQGRAQPQH
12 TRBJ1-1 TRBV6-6 ASSRRTGMTEAF
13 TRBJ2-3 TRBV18 ASSSSGGTTDTQY
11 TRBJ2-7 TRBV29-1 SVGETGVHEQY
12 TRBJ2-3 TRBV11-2 ASSLALSTDTQY
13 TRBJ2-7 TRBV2 ASKSSGRLPYEQY
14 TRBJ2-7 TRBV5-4 ASSYTVAAAAYEQY
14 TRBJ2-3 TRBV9 ASSQGPAGALDTQY
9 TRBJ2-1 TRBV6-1 ASSYHNEQF
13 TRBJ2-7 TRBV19 ASSRGNPASYEQY
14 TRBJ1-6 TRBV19 ASSSPMGQGTSPLH
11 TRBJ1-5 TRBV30 AWSVINNQPQH
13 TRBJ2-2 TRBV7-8 ASSLGLGVSGELF
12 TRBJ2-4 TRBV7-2 ASSLVAAKNIQY
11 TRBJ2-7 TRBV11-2 ASSLVQNYEQY
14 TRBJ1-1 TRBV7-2 ASSDPAGTGNTEAF
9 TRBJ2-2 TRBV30 AWSPTGELF
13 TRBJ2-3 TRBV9 ASSGPWGGTDTQY
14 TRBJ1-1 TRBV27 ASSLKFMLWGREAF
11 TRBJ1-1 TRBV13 ASSSGRGTEAF
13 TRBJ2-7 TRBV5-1 ASSLGLDTYYEQY
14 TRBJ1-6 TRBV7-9 ASSFFSRQENSPLH
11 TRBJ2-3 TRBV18 ASSPQPKEQQY
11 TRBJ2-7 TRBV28 ASSFSTASEQY
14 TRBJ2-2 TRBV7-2 ASTDYGRANTGELF